These T cell receptor beta chains were read from a single sample in a study of blood T cell repertoires in COVID-19. The data were produced by immunoSEQ multiplex PCR, yet TCRdb's version contains in-frame clones alone and is incomplete. The sample lists approximately 160,000 clones, 75% to 85% occurring once. Sequenced sample: peripheral blood. The receptors here all came from a human donor in a cohort sampled during active COVID-19. CDR3s include the opening cysteine and the closing phenylalanine or tryptophan. Each record gives: CDR3 DNA, CDR3 protein, CDR3 length, J gene, clone size, V gene, D gene. A D gene is named only where the DNA matches it firmly. Clone size is shown for a subset of rows, as once, few, many or a class of expanded clone.

CDR3 DNA: TGTGCCAGCAGCTTGGAAAGGGGGCGGGGCGAGCAGTACTTC; CDR3 protein: CASSLERGRGEQYF; CDR3 length: 14; J gene: TRBJ2-7; clone size: once; V gene: TRBV5-4; D gene: -
CDR3 DNA: TGTGCCAGCAGCTTAACCCCTGATGAGCAGTTCTTC; CDR3 protein: CASSLTPDEQFF; CDR3 length: 12; J gene: TRBJ2-1; clone size: once; V gene: TRBV7-3; D gene: -
CDR3 DNA: TGTGCCAGCAGTGAATTAGCTGGGAATTCACCCCTCCACTTT; CDR3 protein: CASSELAGNSPLHF; CDR3 length: 14; J gene: TRBJ1-6; clone size: -; V gene: TRBV25-1; D gene: -
CDR3 DNA: TGTGCCACTCTGGATGGGGGCGCAAACACTGAAGCTTTCTTT; CDR3 protein: CATLDGGANTEAFF; CDR3 length: 14; J gene: TRBJ1-1; clone size: -; V gene: TRBV19; D gene: -
CDR3 DNA: TGCGCCAGCAGCCCCGCTAGCGGGAGGGACAATGAGCAGTTCTTC; CDR3 protein: CASSPASGRDNEQFF; CDR3 length: 15; J gene: TRBJ2-1; clone size: -; V gene: TRBV5-1; D gene: TRBD2
CDR3 DNA: TGTGCCAGCAGCACAGACAGGCCCTACGAGCAGTACTTC; CDR3 protein: CASSTDRPYEQYF; CDR3 length: 13; J gene: TRBJ2-7; clone size: -; V gene: TRBV5-4; D gene: -
CDR3 DNA: TGTGCCAGCAGGGTAACTAGTTCCGGGGAGCTGTTTTTT; CDR3 protein: CASRVTSSGELFF; CDR3 length: 13; J gene: TRBJ2-2; clone size: -; V gene: TRBV2; D gene: -
CDR3 DNA: TGTGCCAGCTCACCACCCCGTTTGGGGCGGGGCACTGAAGCTTTCTTT; CDR3 protein: CASSPPRLGRGTEAFF; CDR3 length: 16; J gene: TRBJ1-1; clone size: -; V gene: TRBV18; D gene: -
CDR3 DNA: TGTGCTAGCAGCTTAGGGGACACCCGCACCGGGGAGCTGTTTTTT; CDR3 protein: CASSLGDTRTGELFF; CDR3 length: 15; J gene: TRBJ2-2; clone size: -; V gene: TRBV7-7; D gene: -
CDR3 DNA: TGTGCCAGCAGCTCCGGGGTAGCGGGAGTTGACTACGAGCAGTACTTC; CDR3 protein: CASSSGVAGVDYEQYF; CDR3 length: 16; J gene: TRBJ2-7; clone size: -; V gene: TRBV7-2; D gene: TRBD2
CDR3 DNA: TGTGCCAGCAGTTTTCGACAGGGGGCGGAGGGGGTCTATGGCTACACCTTC; CDR3 protein: CASSFRQGAEGVYGYTF; CDR3 length: 17; J gene: TRBJ1-2; clone size: -; V gene: TRBV27; D gene: TRBD1
CDR3 DNA: TGTGCCAGCAGCGTAGTGGGAGCACGGGAGCAGTTCTTC; CDR3 protein: CASSVVGAREQFF; CDR3 length: 13; J gene: TRBJ2-1; clone size: -; V gene: TRBV9; D gene: -
CDR3 DNA: TGTGCCAGCAGCTTAGAGAGGGAAGAAAAACTGTTTTTT; CDR3 protein: CASSLEREEKLFF; CDR3 length: 13; J gene: TRBJ1-4; clone size: -; V gene: TRBV7-2; D gene: -
CDR3 DNA: TGTGCCAGCAGCCAACTTCGAGGGGGCCTAGCCAAAAACATTCAGTACTTC; CDR3 protein: CASSQLRGGLAKNIQYF; CDR3 length: 17; J gene: TRBJ2-4; clone size: -; V gene: TRBV3-1/TRBV3-2; D gene: TRBD1
CDR3 DNA: TGTGCTAGTGCCCCAACCCCCCTCAACAGGGGCACCTACAATGAGCAGTTCTTC; CDR3 protein: CASAPTPLNRGTYNEQFF; CDR3 length: 18; J gene: TRBJ2-1; clone size: -; V gene: TRBV12-5; D gene: TRBD1
CDR3 DNA: TGTGCCCTGGGAGCGGGGAACACAGATACGCAGTATTTT; CDR3 protein: CALGAGNTDTQYF; CDR3 length: 13; J gene: TRBJ2-3; clone size: -; V gene: TRBV30; D gene: TRBD2
CDR3 DNA: TGCAGTGCAAGTGACCCATCCACAGATACGCAGTATTTT; CDR3 protein: CSASDPSTDTQYF; CDR3 length: 13; J gene: TRBJ2-3; clone size: -; V gene: TRBV20-1; D gene: -
CDR3 DNA: TGTGCCAGTAGTAACCGACTACCTGGAAACACCATATATTTT; CDR3 protein: CASSNRLPGNTIYF; CDR3 length: 14; J gene: TRBJ1-3; clone size: -; V gene: TRBV19; D gene: -
CDR3 DNA: TGTGCCAGCAGCTTTCGGGCGGGCGAGCAGTTCTTC; CDR3 protein: CASSFRAGEQFF; CDR3 length: 12; J gene: TRBJ2-1; clone size: many; V gene: TRBV5-5; D gene: -
CDR3 DNA: TGTGCCTGGAGTGGGACAGGGGTTGATACGCAGTATTTT; CDR3 protein: CAWSGTGVDTQYF; CDR3 length: 13; J gene: TRBJ2-3; clone size: -; V gene: TRBV30; D gene: TRBD1
CDR3 DNA: TGTGCCAGCTCATGGGGGGCTAGCGGGCAGTACTTC; CDR3 protein: CASSWGASGQYF; CDR3 length: 12; J gene: TRBJ2-7; clone size: -; V gene: TRBV28; D gene: -
CDR3 DNA: TGTGCCAGCAATCACCGGGACACAGCTTTCTTT; CDR3 protein: CASNHRDTAFF; CDR3 length: 11; J gene: TRBJ1-1; clone size: -; V gene: TRBV25-1; D gene: -
CDR3 DNA: TGTGCCAGCAGTCGGGGGACTAGCCCCTACAATGAGCAGTTCTTC; CDR3 protein: CASSRGTSPYNEQFF; CDR3 length: 15; J gene: TRBJ2-1; clone size: -; V gene: TRBV6-5; D gene: TRBD2
CDR3 DNA: TGTGCCAGCAGCTTAAGCCCAGCGGGAGAGGGAGAGACCCAGTACTTC; CDR3 protein: CASSLSPAGEGETQYF; CDR3 length: 16; J gene: TRBJ2-5; clone size: -; V gene: TRBV7-2; D gene: TRBD2
CDR3 DNA: TGTGCCAGCAGCCAAGTTTTTCCAGCTGGGGCCAACGTCCTGACTTTC; CDR3 protein: CASSQVFPAGANVLTF; CDR3 length: 16; J gene: TRBJ2-6; clone size: -; V gene: TRBV3-1/TRBV3-2; D gene: -
CDR3 DNA: TGTGCCAGCAGTTACGGGACTAGCGGGATCGAGCAGCAGTACTTC; CDR3 protein: CASSYGTSGIEQQYF; CDR3 length: 15; J gene: TRBJ2-7; clone size: -; V gene: TRBV6-5; D gene: TRBD2
CDR3 DNA: TGTGCCAGCAGCGCCTCCGGGACAGGGCATGAAAAACTGTTTTTT; CDR3 protein: CASSASGTGHEKLFF; CDR3 length: 15; J gene: TRBJ1-4; clone size: -; V gene: TRBV7-8; D gene: TRBD1
CDR3 DNA: TGTGCCAGCAGCCAAGTGGGGACAGTCTATGGCTACACCTTC; CDR3 protein: CASSQVGTVYGYTF; CDR3 length: 14; J gene: TRBJ1-2; clone size: -; V gene: TRBV14; D gene: TRBD1
CDR3 DNA: TGTGCCAGCAGTTTATACACGGGAACCTATGGCTACACCTTC; CDR3 protein: CASSLYTGTYGYTF; CDR3 length: 14; J gene: TRBJ1-2; clone size: -; V gene: TRBV28; D gene: -
CDR3 DNA: TGCGCCAGCAGCCAAGATGGGACAGGATACGAAAAACTGTTTTTT; CDR3 protein: CASSQDGTGYEKLFF; CDR3 length: 15; J gene: TRBJ1-4; clone size: few; V gene: TRBV4-1; D gene: TRBD1
CDR3 DNA: TGCAGCGTGCAGTGGACAGGGCTGTCTACGGAGACCCAGTACTTC; CDR3 protein: CSVQWTGLSTETQYF; CDR3 length: 15; J gene: TRBJ2-5; clone size: -; V gene: TRBV29-1; D gene: TRBD1
CDR3 DNA: TGTGCCTGGGTCGACACCCACTATGGCTACACCTTC; CDR3 protein: CAWVDTHYGYTF; CDR3 length: 12; J gene: TRBJ1-2; clone size: -; V gene: TRBV30; D gene: -